This record concerns one T cell receptor (beta chain) sequence. Its antigen is still unknown. CD45RO-negative CD8 cells positively selected for CCR7 made up the naive population, which excluded terminally differentiated effector memory CD45RA+ cells. The sample is drawn from a study of shared clonotypes between healthy human individuals. The assay was carried out at the deep level. Assay: immunoSEQ multiplex PCR; the TCRdb copy retains only in-frame clones and omits some. Of some 2 million clones in the sample, less than 95% are singletons; the top ten hold about 1.1%. Deletions cut 2 bases from V and 6 bases from J, with 14 bases between. CDR1 is MNHEY, CDR2 SVGAGI, per germline. CDR3 size: 15 residues. Whole-study findings and limits: Richness estimates generally favored naive over memory subsets.

The receptor comes from a man aged 18 to 30 in good health. The chain carries TRBV6-5 and TRBJ2-1, with D perhaps assigned TRBD1 or TRBD2 (6 bases each). Sequencing was performed on naive CD8+ T cells sorted from blood. In DNA, the CDR3 is TGTGCCAGCAGTTACAAGGGGGGAGAGGCCAATGAGCAGTTCTTC. The encoded protein is CASSYKGGEANEQFF.